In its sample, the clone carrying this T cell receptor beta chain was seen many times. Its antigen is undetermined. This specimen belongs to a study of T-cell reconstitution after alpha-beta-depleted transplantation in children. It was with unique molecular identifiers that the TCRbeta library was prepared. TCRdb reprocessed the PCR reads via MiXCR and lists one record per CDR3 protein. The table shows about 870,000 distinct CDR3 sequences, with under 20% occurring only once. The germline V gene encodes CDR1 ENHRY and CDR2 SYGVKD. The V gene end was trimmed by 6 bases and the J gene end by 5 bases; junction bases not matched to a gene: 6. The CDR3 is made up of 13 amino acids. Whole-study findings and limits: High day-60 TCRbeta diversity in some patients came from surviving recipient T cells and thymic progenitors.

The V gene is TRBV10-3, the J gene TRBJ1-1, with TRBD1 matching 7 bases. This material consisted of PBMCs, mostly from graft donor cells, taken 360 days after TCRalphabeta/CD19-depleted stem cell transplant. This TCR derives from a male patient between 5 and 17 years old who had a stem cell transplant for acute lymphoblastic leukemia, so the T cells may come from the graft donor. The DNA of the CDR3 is TGTGCCATCAGCCAGGGGGAGGAAACTGAAGCTTTCTTT. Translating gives CAISQGEETEAFF.